The source of this T cell receptor beta chain is a study of siplizumab effects on memory and regulatory T cells. The study, taken as a whole, reports: Unstimulated naive T cells seemed to show more diversity than memory cells did, and they also seemed to be among the major contributors to the alloresponse.

Libraries were prepared by immunoSEQ multiplex PCR; TCRdb keeps only in-frame clonotypes and omits some of them. Seen here are about 26,000 clones, approximately 80% observed once, and the top ten hold around a quarter. Comment on this clone: The antigen is unknown.

V was shortened by 5 bases and J by 2 bases, with 6 bases between the two germline ends. Germline lookup yields CDR1 MRHNA and CDR2 SNTAGT. This CDR3 contains 13 residues. Sequenced: memory CD4+ T cells sorted from blood. The chain carries TRBV6-4 and TRBJ2-2; unclear D gene. This sequence was found in a human donor in good health. As DNA, the CDR3 is TGTGCCAGCAGTCCCGTTAACACCGGGGAGCTGTTTTTT. Translation: CASSPVNTGELFF.